These 6 T cell receptor beta chains came from one sample sequenced in a study of long-term antiretroviral therapy in people with HIV. It was version v3.0 of the immunoSEQ assay that was run at survey level. The table came from immunoSEQ multiplex PCR; TCRdb's copy has only in-frame clones and leaves some out. The sample gives roughly 42,000 clones, 85% to 90% of which show up once; about 4% is in the top ten. Sequences were derived from unsorted PBMCs, sampled 1.2 years after starting antiretroviral therapy. Receptor source: a woman aged 45-65 years with HIV.

This chain connects TRBV30 to TRBJ1-4, with 7 positions matching TRBD1. This CDR3 region has 15 residues. Trimming took 1 base from V and 3 from J; bases not matched to a gene: 5. The germline CDR1 and CDR2 sequences are GTSNPN and SVGIG (reference sequence). The CDR3 loop reads CAWSANRGSNEKLFF. Written as DNA, the CDR3 is TGTGCCTGGAGTGCCAACAGGGGATCTAATGAAAAACTGTTTTTT.

V is TRBV2 and J is TRBJ2-5, with 8 bases identical to TRBD2. CDR1 is SNHLY, CDR2 FYNNEI, per germline. Trimming took 4 bases from V and 1 from J; bases not matched to a gene: 17. The CDR3 totals 19 residues. In DNA, the CDR3 is TGTGCCAGCAGTGGGACGACAACCGCAAGGACTAGCTCCCAAGAGACCCAGTACTTC. Encoded protein: CASSGTTTARTSSQETQYF. Filled out from reference TRBV2 and TRBJ2-5, the complete variable domain reads EPEVTQTPSHQVTQMGQEVILRCVPISNHLYFYWYRQILGQKVEFLVSFYNNEISEKSEIFDDQFSVERPDGSNFTLKIRSTKLEDSAMYFCASSGTTTARTSSQETQYFGPGTRLLVL.

The chain uses TRBV5-1 and TRBJ2-4; possibly TRBD1 for D (6 bases). Germline V gene lookup returns CDR1 SGHRS and CDR2 YFSETQ. V lost 4 bases and J 5 bases, leaving 16 bases between the germline ends. The CDR3 runs 15 residues. The CDR3: CASSPQGNTQNIQYF. In DNA, the CDR3 is TGCGCCAGCAGCCCCCAGGGGAACACACAAAACATTCAGTACTTC.

The table lists this clone with a few counts. The rearrangement joins TRBV4-1 to TRBJ2-2; no reliable D call. This CDR3 is built from 18 residues. V shed 2 bases and J shed 0 bases, with 16 bases lying between them. Germline CDR1 MGHRA, CDR2 YSYEKL. The CDR3 protein is CASSQNLFGFANTGELFF. Written as DNA, the CDR3 is TGCGCCAGCAGCCAAAATTTATTTGGGTTCGCGAACACCGGGGAGCTGTTTTTT.

The chain joins TRBV5-6 to TRBJ2-1; the D is unclear. V shed 4 bases and J shed 15 bases, with 17 bases lying between them. CDR1 is SGHDT, CDR2 YYEEEE, per germline. This CDR3 has 12 amino acids. The CDR3 sequence: CASSTPRLVRFF. The CDR3 region has the DNA TGTGCCAGCAGCACTCCGCGACTGGTGCGGTTCTTC.

This chain uses TRBV6-1 with TRBJ2-3, with D maybe TRBD1 (8 bases). The CDR3 is 14 amino acids. With 5 bases removed from V and 3 bases from J, the gap between germline ends came to 12 bases. Germline V CDR1 and CDR2: MNHNS, SASEGT. CDR3 sequence (DNA): TGTGCCAGCAGTACAGGGGGAGGGACAGATACGCAGTATTTT. This codes for CASSTGGGTDTQYF.